This is a list of T cell receptor beta chains from one sample in a study of OX40 agonist ivuxolimab in advanced cancers. This table comes from immunoSEQ multiplex PCR, and its TCRdb copy is limited to in-frame clones, with some not included. The table shows some 59,000 clones, with 65% to 90% occurring only once. This sample comprised CD4+ or CD8+ T cells sorted from blood, obtained in a trial of the OX40 agonist ivuxolimab. Receptors were obtained from an adult with an advanced solid tumor such as melanoma, head and neck, liver or kidney cancer. Each CDR3 is given with its conserved first and last residue. A D gene is named only where the DNA matches it firmly. Some rows mark clone size as missing; the rest say once, few, many or name a class of expanded clone.

v_gene: TRBV5-1; j_gene: TRBJ2-1; d_gene: TRBD2; abundance: once; CDR3nt: TGCGCCAGCAGCTTGGCGGGACTAGCGGGAGGGCGCTCCTACAATGAGCAGTTCTTC; CDR3aa: CASSLAGLAGGRSYNEQFF
v_gene: TRBV23-1; j_gene: TRBJ2-3; d_gene: .; abundance: .; CDR3nt: TGCGCCAGCAGTCCATTGCCCCGGAGAAAATTCACAGATACGCAGTATTTT; CDR3aa: CASSPLPRRKFTDTQYF
v_gene: TRBV29-1; j_gene: TRBJ2-4; d_gene: TRBD1; abundance: .; CDR3nt: TGCAGCGTGAGACAGGGGGAAAACATTCAGTACTTC; CDR3aa: CSVRQGENIQYF
v_gene: TRBV5-6; j_gene: TRBJ2-7; d_gene: .; abundance: few; CDR3nt: TGTGCCAGCAGCTTGTTCGGGACGGCTTCCTACGAGCAGTACTTC; CDR3aa: CASSLFGTASYEQYF
v_gene: TRBV6-5; j_gene: TRBJ1-2; d_gene: .; abundance: .; CDR3nt: TGTGCCAGCAGTTGGTCGGGGTCGAGTGGCTACACCTTC; CDR3aa: CASSWSGSSGYTF
v_gene: TRBV5-6; j_gene: TRBJ2-5; d_gene: .; abundance: .; CDR3nt: TGTGCCAGCGGGAAGGTAACTGGGGAGACCCAGTACTTC; CDR3aa: CASGKVTGETQYF
v_gene: TRBV6-5; j_gene: TRBJ2-1; d_gene: TRBD1; abundance: .; CDR3nt: TGTGCCAGCAGTTACCGGCAGGGGGATTACAATGAGCAGTTCTTC; CDR3aa: CASSYRQGDYNEQFF
v_gene: TRBV5-1; j_gene: TRBJ2-4; d_gene: TRBD1; abundance: few; CDR3nt: TGCGCCAGCAGCTTGGAGGGCAGGGGGCTAGACATTCAGTACTTC; CDR3aa: CASSLEGRGLDIQYF
v_gene: TRBV11-2; j_gene: TRBJ1-4; d_gene: TRBD1; abundance: .; CDR3nt: TGTGCCAGCAGCTTAAATCCCGGGACAGCTAATGAAAAACTGTTTTTT; CDR3aa: CASSLNPGTANEKLFF
v_gene: TRBV6-5; j_gene: TRBJ2-7; d_gene: .; abundance: .; CDR3nt: TGTGCCAGCACGTCGCCCCAAGGTAGCCACGAGCAGTACTTC; CDR3aa: CASTSPQGSHEQYF
v_gene: TRBV6-5; j_gene: TRBJ1-1; d_gene: .; abundance: .; CDR3nt: TGTGCGGTGGGGCGGTCAGACACTGAAGCTTTCTTT; CDR3aa: CAVGRSDTEAFF
v_gene: TRBV6-5; j_gene: TRBJ2-7; d_gene: .; abundance: once; CDR3nt: TGTGCCAGCAGTGGATTAGGGGGAGTAGTCTACGAGCAGTACTTC; CDR3aa: CASSGLGGVVYEQYF
v_gene: TRBV6-5; j_gene: TRBJ2-1; d_gene: TRBD2; abundance: .; CDR3nt: TGTGCCAGCAGCCTATTGGGACTAGCGAACAATGAGCAGTTCTTC; CDR3aa: CASSLLGLANNEQFF
v_gene: TRBV4-1; j_gene: TRBJ2-5; d_gene: .; abundance: .; CDR3nt: TGCGCCAGCAGCCAAGATTCGGCCAGGGGCGAGACCCAGTACTTC; CDR3aa: CASSQDSARGETQYF
v_gene: TRBV4-3; j_gene: TRBJ2-1; d_gene: .; abundance: .; CDR3nt: TGCGCCAGCAGCCACTTGACAGTGAACTCCTACAATGAGCAGTTCTTC; CDR3aa: CASSHLTVNSYNEQFF
v_gene: TRBV7-2; j_gene: TRBJ1-5; d_gene: .; abundance: .; CDR3nt: TGTGCCAGCAGCTTAGGACTAGGGCCGGAGGGCAATCAGCCCCAGCATTTT; CDR3aa: CASSLGLGPEGNQPQHF
v_gene: TRBV7-2; j_gene: TRBJ2-5; d_gene: .; abundance: .; CDR3nt: TGTGCCAGCAGCCCCAAGGAGAAGACCCAGTACTTC; CDR3aa: CASSPKEKTQYF
v_gene: TRBV19; j_gene: TRBJ1-1; d_gene: TRBD1; abundance: .; CDR3nt: TGTGCCAGTAGTCCTTACAGGGGGCAGAACACTGAAGCTTTCTTT; CDR3aa: CASSPYRGQNTEAFF